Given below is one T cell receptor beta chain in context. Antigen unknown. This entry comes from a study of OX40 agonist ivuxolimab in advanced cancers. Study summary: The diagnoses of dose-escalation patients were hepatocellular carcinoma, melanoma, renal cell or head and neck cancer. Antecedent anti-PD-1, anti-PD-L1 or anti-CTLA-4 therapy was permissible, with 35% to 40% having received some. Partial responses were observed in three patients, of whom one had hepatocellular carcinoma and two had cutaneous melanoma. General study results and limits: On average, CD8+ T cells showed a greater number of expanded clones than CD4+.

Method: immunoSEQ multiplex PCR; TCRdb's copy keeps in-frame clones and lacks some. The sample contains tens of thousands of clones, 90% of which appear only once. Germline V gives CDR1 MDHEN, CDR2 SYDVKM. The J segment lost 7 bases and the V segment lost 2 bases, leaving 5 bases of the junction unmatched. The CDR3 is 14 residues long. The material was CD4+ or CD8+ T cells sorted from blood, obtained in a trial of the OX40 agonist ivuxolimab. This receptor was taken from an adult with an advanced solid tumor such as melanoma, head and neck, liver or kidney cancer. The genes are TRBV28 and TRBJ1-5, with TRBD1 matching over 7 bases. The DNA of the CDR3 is TGTGCCAGCAGTTTACGACAGGGAGGGCAGCCCCAGCATTTT. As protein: CASSLRQGGQPQHF.